The present T cell receptor (beta chain) was sequenced within a study of a mutant IDH1 vaccine in newly diagnosed glioma. For the study at large: Mean patient age was roughly 43 years; 62.5% were male and about 40% female. Former treatment meant radiotherapy, temozolomide, or both; the majority had gotten both.

Time point in this sample: week 23, last vaccination. A single vaccine dose contained 300 ug of mutant IDH1 20-mer peptide, and topical imiquimod was used with it. The repertoire was sequenced with immunoSEQ multiplex PCR; TCRdb's copy has only in-frame clones and lacks some. The sample yields tens of thousands of clones, about 81% seen once. This clone is deemed medium-sized. Its antigen is not known. Broader study findings: Shifts in the top peripheral T cell clonotypes seemed unrelated to pseudoprogression.

V was clipped by 0 bases and J by 4 bases, with 9 bases between them. The CDR3 is made up of 14 amino acids. Germline V gene sequence: CDR1 KGHSH, CDR2 LQKENI. Sample: PBMCs, taken from a glioma patient whose treatment included an IDH1 peptide vaccine. The TCR sequence derives from a woman aged 40-49 years with glioma. Some clones in this sample may be carry-over from other donors' samples. V is TRBV18 and J is TRBJ1-1; D gene ambiguous. CDR3 nucleotide sequence: TGTGCCAGCTCACCACCGAAGTGGGGCACTGAAGCTTTCTTT. It is translated as CASSPPKWGTEAFF.